This T cell receptor (beta chain) was captured in a study of tumor-infiltrating lymphocytes in primary liver carcinoma (dated by TCRdb to about 2017). Study-level background: Between late 2015 and March 2016, a few patients in China with histopathologically diagnosed primary liver carcinoma had surgical resection. The five patients had tumors staged T1-T3 N0M0, with maximum diameters ranging from about 4 to 11 cm. The five patients, three men and two women aged 30 to 69 years, had hepatocellular carcinoma (four) or combined HCC and intrahepatic cholangiocarcinoma (one). For each liver tumor, the study sampled five regions along with adjacent normal tissue and blood, and applied TCRbeta repertoire sequencing, expression microarrays and whole-exome sequencing. Repertoires from technical replicates were highly reproducible, with mean shared-clone rates approximately 0.9 and correlation coefficients above 0.95. A total of 35 or so specimens from 5 patients underwent TCRbeta repertoire sequencing, comprising around 25 tumor regions, 5 adjacent noncancerous liver tissues and 5 peripheral blood samples. Samples yielded roughly 3.65 to 7.5 million productive TCRbeta reads; read depth did not differ significantly between tissue types. Overall study results and their limits: Only five or six patients were included in the study, and the authors note that the findings should be validated in a larger study. The top 250 clones accounted for a significantly greater share of the repertoire in tumors than in blood (p = 0.039). Because the samples were bulk and unsorted, CD4+ and CD8+ T cell repertoires could not be compared. Pairs of tumor regions showed greater repertoire overlap (mean about 35%) than tumor-adjacent pairs (around 17%) or tumor-blood pairs (approximately 14%), which is consistent with antigen-driven expansion. Because only the TCR beta chain was sequenced and unpaired alpha chains were not captured, true repertoire diversity is likely underestimated.

A constant-region primer and ProtoScript II reverse transcriptase were used to reverse-transcribe TCRbeta-specific cDNA from 500 ng total RNA. TCRbeta libraries were built with three nested multiplex PCR rounds, a slightly modified ARM-PCR procedure. Each of the first two PCR rounds ran for nine to ten cycles and used multiplex TRBV1-TRBV30 forward primers together with a Cbeta reverse primer. Sample barcodes and Illumina adapters were attached in a final 25-cycle PCR using Deep VentR polymerase. Before sequencing, amplicons between 200 and 500 bp were purified from gel using a QIAquick gel extraction kit. TCRbeta amplicons were sequenced on an Illumina HiSeq 2500 with 250-bp paired-end reads. The study's processing was this. Reads were quality-trimmed with Trimmomatic v0.33, and paired reads were merged with FLASH v1.2.11 to recover full CDR3 sequences. MiGEC v1.2.1b assigned V, D and J germline segments to the rearranged TCRbeta sequences. VDJtools v1.0.0 computed clonotype statistics and Shannon-Wiener diversity indices. Except for diversity analysis, only the 250 most abundant clonotypes of each sample were used in subsequent analyses to reduce sampling bias. The raw public data were reprocessed by TCRdb itself: fastp quality trimming at Q25, MiXCR clonotype calling, in-frame beta chains only. Merged by CDR3 protein, the rows form single entries marked with the most common genes and DNA. V and J calls and clone size were set by TCRdb, not the authors. The sample table records approximately 310,000 distinct CDR3 sequences; roughly 60% of these occur just once. Jointly, the top ten make up approximately 9% of the sample.

The germline V end is reduced by 4 bases and the J end by 0 bases; junction bases left unmatched: 3. CDR1 and CDR2 (SGHTA, FQGTGA) derive from the germline V gene. Inclusive of the bounding cysteine and phenylalanine, the CDR3 is 15 residues long. Only the CDR3 region is kept as DNA, spanning 45 bases read in frame from base 1. To note about this clonotype: What antigen it recognizes has not been identified. The input lacks base qualities; no much larger clone sits a single base away.

RNA from unsorted whole blood was extracted with TRIzol reagent, and germline DNA was obtained with the DNeasy Blood & Tissue kit. At the time of sampling, the patients had chronic HBV infection and had not received any treatment. Around 3.9 milliliters of peripheral blood were collected into K2EDTA tubes before surgery. The receptor comes from a man aged 40-49 years with primary liver carcinoma and hepatitis B virus infection. Sequencing was performed on peripheral blood. Recombination connected TRBV7-3 to TRBJ1-3, and TRBD1 aligns with 7 junction nucleotides. Read as DNA, the sequence is TGTGCCAGCAGCTCCGCAGGGGGCTCTGGAAACACCATATATTTT. Translated, this gives CASSSAGGSGNTIYF.